Below are 29 T cell receptor beta chains sequenced from a single sample in a study of response to subunit inactivated influenza vaccine (dated by TCRdb to about 2018). Preparation of the library involved RT-PCR. Reads for this sample came from an Illumina HiSeq 2500. TCRdb reprocessing: public reads trimmed at Q25 with fastp, clones called with MiXCR, in-frame beta chains kept. Rows with one shared CDR3 protein collapse into an entry with the most common genes and DNA. The sample includes 610,000 or so distinct CDR3 sequences, with around 13% observed a single time. 11% of the sample lies in the top ten. Sequencing used PBMCs from blood, obtained approximately 12 days after vaccination. All receptors derive from a man aged 45-60 years who received an inactivated influenza vaccine. Donor details come from another sample of the same person, matched by shared clones.

The gene calls are TRBV14 and TRBJ1-1, with D hard to call. Germline lookup yields CDR1 SGHDN and CDR2 FVKESK. The CDR3 consists of 12 residues. Trimming left V 4 bases short and J 8 bases short, with 11 bases between. CDR3 region: CASSREGAEAFF. In nucleotides, the CDR3 is TGTGCCAGCAGCCGAGAGGGCGCGGAAGCTTTCTTT.

Only a few counts were recorded for this clonotype. The V gene is TRBV5-5, the J gene TRBJ2-7; the D gene could be TRBD1 or TRBD2 (5 bases each). The CDR3 covers 16 residues. CDR1 is SGHKS and CDR2 is YYEKEE in the germline V gene (reference sequence). Trimming left V 0 bases short and J 2 bases short, with 15 bases between. CDR3 nucleotide sequence: TGTGCCAGCAGCTTGGCGGACGAGGTGGGACCCTACGAGCAGTACTTC. This encodes CASSLADEVGPYEQYF.

This clonotype turned up a few times. The chain recombines TRBV28 with TRBJ2-7; either TRBD1 or TRBD2 may supply D (5 bases each). Germline lookup yields CDR1 MDHEN and CDR2 SYDVKM. The germline V and J ends were trimmed by 5 bases and 5 bases, with 13 bases remaining between them. This CDR3 has 13 residues. As DNA, the CDR3 is TGTGCCAGCAGTCGGGGCAGGGTGGACGAGCAGTACTTC. It codes for CASSRGRVDEQYF.

The CDR3 nucleotides read TGTGCCAGCAGCCCCCGGGGACTAGCTTCCTCCTACGAGCAGTACTTC. It is translated as CASSPRGLASSYEQYF. The chain joins TRBV7-2 to TRBJ2-7; 9 bases agree with TRBD2. The CDR3 sequence is 16 residues long. CDR1 and CDR2 from the germline V gene are SGHTA and FQGNSA. J gave up 0 bases and V 5 bases, and 8 bases lay outside the gene matches.

V and J are TRBV29-1 and TRBJ2-1, with 14 bases that match TRBD2. The CDR3 length is 14 residues. From germline, CDR1 is SQVTM and CDR2 ANQGSEA. J lost 6 bases, V lost 6 bases, and 4 bases had no gene match. CDR3 coding DNA: TGCAGCGTCTCCGGGACTAGCGGGAGCAATGAGCAGTTCTTC. This codes for CSVSGTSGSNEQFF.

This clonotype was found a few times. The genes are TRBV10-3 and TRBJ2-3; 10 nucleotides align to TRBD2. Trimming cost V 3 bases and J 2 bases; bases outside gene matches: 2. The CDR3 totals 15 residues. Germline CDR1 reads ENHRY; CDR2 reads SYGVKD. The CDR3 region is CAISEAGGPTDTQYF. CDR3 nucleotide sequence: TGTGCCATCAGTGAAGCGGGGGGGCCCACAGATACGCAGTATTTT.

The V call is TRBV20-1, the J call TRBJ2-7; D is perhaps TRBD2 (5 bases). Per the germline V gene, CDR1 is DFQATT and CDR2 is SNEGSKA (reference sequence). CDR3 size: 12 residues. The germline V and J ends were trimmed by 6 bases and 3 bases, with 12 bases remaining between them. The CDR3 bases are TGCAGTGCCAGGAGGCTAGGCTACGAGCAGTACTTC. This codes for CSARRLGYEQYF.

This clonotype was observed at least ten times. The chain links TRBV4-3 to TRBJ2-6, with D maybe TRBD1 (6 bases). With 1 base removed from V and 1 base from J, the gap between germline ends came to 20 bases. The CDR3 is 20 amino acids. The germline gives CDR1 LGHNA, CDR2 YSLEER. CDR3 residues: CASSQAFYRRGRSGANVLTF. The CDR3 DNA sequence: TGCGCCAGCAGCCAAGCGTTTTATCGCAGGGGAAGATCTGGGGCCAACGTCCTGACTTTC.

With regard to this clonotype: This may stem from a read error, because a much larger clone lies one nucleotide away. The chain couples TRBV12-3 or TRBV12-4 to TRBJ1-2; TRBD1 matches 9 bases. CDR3 length equals 15 residues. In DNA form, the CDR3 reads TGTGCCAGAAGTTTAGGGCCTACAGGGGGCGAAGGCTACACCTTC. It yields the protein CARSLGPTGGEGYTF.

This clonotype occurred a few times. The gene calls are TRBV28 and TRBJ1-2, with D unresolved. Germline values: CDR1 MDHEN, CDR2 SYDVKM. The CDR3 runs to 11 residues. V was pared by 6 bases and J by 4 bases, with 6 bases between. The CDR3 bases are TGTGCCAGCAGGGAGGGCTATGGCTACACCTTC. This codes for CASREGYGYTF.

The chain employs TRBV9 and TRBJ2-7; 12 bases are a match to TRBD1. The CDR3 is 16 amino acids. V lost 0 bases and J lost 5; bases outside the gene matches: 6. Germline assignment: CDR1 SGDLS and CDR2 YYNGEE. CDR3 nucleotides: TGTGCCAGCAGCGTAGCCCCGGGACAGGGGGCGGACGAGCAGTACTTC. It codes for CASSVAPGQGADEQYF.

This clonotype was counted between two and nine times. The chain uses TRBV12-3 or TRBV12-4 and TRBJ1-2; D is undetermined. This CDR3 is built from 11 residues. The V end lost 4 bases, the J end lost 6 bases, and 6 bases lay between the germline ends. The CDR3 DNA reads as TGTGCCAGCAGTTGGGGAGATGGCTACACCTTC. Translating it yields CASSWGDGYTF.

This chain joins TRBV28 and TRBJ1-1; possible D gene TRBD1, 5 bases. V was pared by 5 bases and J by 1 base, with 11 bases between. Germline V gives CDR1 MDHEN, CDR2 SYDVKM. The CDR3 extends over 14 amino acids. The CDR3, as DNA: TGTGCCAGCAGTCCACCGAGGGGGAACACTGAAGCTTTCTTT. It codes for CASSPPRGNTEAFF.

V is TRBV6-6 and J is TRBJ2-5; the match to TRBD2 covers 7 bases. The CDR3 is 11 amino acids. Looked up from germline, CDR1 is MNHNY and CDR2 is SVGAGI (reference sequence). This CDR3 is CAGGYQETQYF. The CDR3 nucleotides read TGTGCGGGGGGGTATCAAGAGACCCAGTACTTC.

The CDR3 protein is CASSAHGQLEGAVDTQYF. DNA of the CDR3: TGTGCCAGCAGCGCACATGGACAGTTGGAGGGGGCCGTAGATACGCAGTATTTT. V and J are TRBV11-2 and TRBJ2-3; tentatively, D is TRBD1 (7 bases). V dropped 5 bases and J dropped 5 bases, with 26 bases sitting between them. The germline gives CDR1 SGHAT, CDR2 FQNNGV. The length of the CDR3 is 18 residues.

This clonotype was seen a handful of times. V and J are TRBV4-1 and TRBJ2-3, with D tentatively TRBD2 (6 bases). CDR3 length equals 16 residues. Germline CDR1 reads MGHRA; CDR2 reads YSYEKL. Trimming removed 0 bases from V and 1 base from J, with 11 bases in between. CDR3 nucleotide sequence: TGCGCCAGCAGCCAAGATCCGAGACTAGGCACAGATACGCAGTATTTT. Protein: CASSQDPRLGTDTQYF.

This chain joins TRBV5-6 and TRBJ2-7, with 7 nucleotides matching TRBD2. Germline CDR1 is SGHDT and CDR2 is YYEEEE. The CDR3 runs to 14 residues. V lost 4 bases to trimming and J lost 3 bases; unmatched junction nucleotides: 7. The chain's CDR3 is CASSHRGEHYEQYF. CDR3 bases: TGTGCCAGCAGCCATCGGGGGGAACACTACGAGCAGTACTTC.

The V gene is TRBV7-2, the J gene TRBJ2-5; D perhaps matches TRBD2 (5 bases). Germline V gene lookup returns CDR1 SGHTA and CDR2 FQGNSA. CDR3 length equals 15 residues. Trimming removed 1 base from V and 5 bases from J, with 14 bases in between. The CDR3 loop is CASSLVGGTSETQYF. The CDR3 nucleotides read TGTGCCAGCAGCTTAGTTGGAGGAACTTCTGAGACCCAGTACTTC.

This clonotype was observed many times. The chain combines TRBV12-3 or TRBV12-4 with TRBJ1-5; the D gene is possibly TRBD1 (6 bases). The CDR3 spans 14 residues. V was pared by 1 base and J by 6 bases, with 10 bases between. CDR3 region: CASSLVRGSQPQHF. The CDR3 region has the DNA TGTGCCAGCAGTTTAGTCAGGGGAAGTCAGCCCCAGCATTTT.

This chain uses TRBV20-1 with TRBJ2-3; no clear D. This CDR3 has 13 amino acids. The germline V gene has CDR1 DFQATT and CDR2 SNEGSKA (reference sequence). Trimming removed 1 base from V and 4 bases from J, with 9 bases in between. The CDR3 spells CSARGNQADTQYF. The DNA for the CDR3 is TGCAGTGCTAGAGGAAATCAGGCAGATACGCAGTATTTT.

In its sample, this clonotype was seen a few times. This chain uses TRBV20-1 with TRBJ1-5; the D gene is possibly TRBD1 (6 bases). Germline lookup yields CDR1 DFQATT and CDR2 SNEGSKA (reference sequence). V shed 6 bases and J shed 11 bases, with 23 bases lying between them. The CDR3 runs to 14 residues. CDR3: CSAPRGGRTSSQHF. In DNA form, the CDR3 reads TGCAGTGCCCCCAGGGGTGGCAGGACTTCGTCCCAGCATTTT.

This clonotype was recorded many times. The rearrangement links TRBV28 to TRBJ2-7, with 9 bases aligning to TRBD2. With 5 bases clipped from V and 2 bases from J, the junction kept 10 bases outside the gene matches. CDR1 is MDHEN, CDR2 SYDVKM, per germline. There are 16 residues in the CDR3. CDR3 loop: CASSPRYSGRPYEQYF. CDR3 nucleotide sequence: TGTGCCAGCAGTCCCAGATATAGCGGGAGACCCTACGAGCAGTACTTC.

This clonotype has just a few counts. This sequence joins TRBV11-1 and TRBJ2-1; the match to TRBD2 covers 9 bases. CDR3 size: 18 residues. Losses at the gene ends were 3 bases for V and 2 bases for J; bases not matched to a gene: 11. Germline V gives CDR1 SGHAT, CDR2 FQDESV (reference sequence). Here the CDR3 reads CASSLTLIAGATYNEQFF. In DNA form, the CDR3 reads TGTGCCAGCAGCTTGACTCTGATAGCGGGAGCCACCTACAATGAGCAGTTCTTC.

This clonotype was found a few times. The chain uses TRBV20-1 and TRBJ1-1, with a weak D call TRBD1 (6 bases). This CDR3 has 13 residues. V was pared by 6 bases and J by 6 bases, with 17 bases between. Germline lookup yields CDR1 DFQATT and CDR2 SNEGSKA (reference sequence). CDR3 in amino acids: CSAFLRQVAEAFF. CDR3 nucleotides: TGCAGTGCCTTCCTACGACAGGTGGCTGAAGCTTTCTTT.

The chain combines TRBV20-1 with TRBJ1-2; 7 positions match TRBD1. Germline assignment: CDR1 DFQATT and CDR2 SNEGSKA (reference sequence). This CDR3 has 11 residues. The trim removed 8 bases at V and 7 bases at J, leaving 7 bases unmatched. The CDR3 bases are TGCAGTAACACAGGGGCTTTTGGCTACACCTTC. The encoded protein is CSNTGAFGYTF.

This clonotype turned up a few times. The chain combines TRBV24-1 with TRBJ2-7; the match to TRBD1 covers 9 bases. The germline CDR1 and CDR2 sequences are KGHDR and SFDVKD. Trimming removed 2 bases from V and 10 bases from J; junction bases left unmatched: 8. The CDR3 loop spans 14 amino acids. This CDR3 is CATSDSGTGLRQYF. CDR3 in DNA: TGTGCCACCAGTGATTCGGGGACAGGGTTGAGACAGTACTTC.

The chain couples TRBV18 to TRBJ2-4; TRBD1 matches at 8 bases. This CDR3 is built from 14 residues. The germline V gene encodes CDR1 KGHSH and CDR2 LQKENI. J lost 8 bases, V lost 1 base, and 4 bases had no gene match. The CDR3 region is CASSPRQGIDIQYF. The CDR3 DNA reads as TGTGCCAGCTCACCACGACAGGGGATTGACATTCAGTACTTC.

This clonotype was observed a few times. J is TRBJ2-7 and V is TRBV28, with D tentatively TRBD2 (6 bases). Trimming took off 5 bases at V and 0 bases at J, with 20 bases between the two ends. Germline V lookup: CDR1 MDHEN, CDR2 SYDVKM. CDR3 length: 17 amino acids. The CDR3 DNA reads as TGTGCCAGCAGTCCCCTGTCCGGGGGACTCCTCTCCTACGAGCAGTACTTC. Its translation: CASSPLSGGLLSYEQYF. The complete variable domain, with remaining parts taken from reference TRBV28 and TRBJ2-7, reads DVKVTQSSRYLVKRTGEKVFLECVQDMDHENMFWYRQDPGLGLRLIYFSYDVKMKEKGDIPEGYSVSREKKERFSLILESASTNQTSMYLCASSPLSGGLLSYEQYFGPGTRLTVT.

This clonotype was seen only a few times. The chain uses TRBV12-3 or TRBV12-4 and TRBJ2-4, with 8 bases lining up with TRBD2. Trimming took 6 bases from V and 9 from J; bases not matched to a gene: 7. The CDR3 loop spans 13 amino acids. CDR3 in amino acids: CASRISGDTIQYF. The CDR3 region has the DNA TGTGCCAGCAGGATTAGCGGGGATACCATTCAGTACTTC.